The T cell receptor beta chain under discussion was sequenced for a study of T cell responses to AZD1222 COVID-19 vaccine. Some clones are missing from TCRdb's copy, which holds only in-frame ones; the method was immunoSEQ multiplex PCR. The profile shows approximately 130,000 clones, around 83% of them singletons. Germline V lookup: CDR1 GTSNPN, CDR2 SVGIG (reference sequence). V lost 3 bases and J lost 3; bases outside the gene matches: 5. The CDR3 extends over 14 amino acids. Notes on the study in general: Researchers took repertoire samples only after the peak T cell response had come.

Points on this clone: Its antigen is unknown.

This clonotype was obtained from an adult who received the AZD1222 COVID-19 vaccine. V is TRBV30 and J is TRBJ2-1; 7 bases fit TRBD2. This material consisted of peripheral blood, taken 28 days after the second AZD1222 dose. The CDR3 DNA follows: TGTGCCTGGAGGGAGGGACTAAACTACAATGAGCAGTTCTTC. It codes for CAWREGLNYNEQFF.